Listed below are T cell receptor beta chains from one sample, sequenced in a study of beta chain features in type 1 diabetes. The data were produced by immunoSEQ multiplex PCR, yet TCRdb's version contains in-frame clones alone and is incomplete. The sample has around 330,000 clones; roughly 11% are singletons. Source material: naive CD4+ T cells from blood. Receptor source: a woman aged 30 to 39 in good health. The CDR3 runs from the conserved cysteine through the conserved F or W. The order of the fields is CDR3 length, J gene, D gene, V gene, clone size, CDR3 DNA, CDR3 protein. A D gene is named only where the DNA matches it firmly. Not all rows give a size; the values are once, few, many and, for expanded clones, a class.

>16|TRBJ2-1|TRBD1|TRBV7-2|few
TGTGCCAGCAGCTTAGTGGTCGGGACAGTCTACAATGAGCAGTTCTTC
CASSLVVGTVYNEQFF
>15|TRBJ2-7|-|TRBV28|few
TGTGCCAGCAGTTGGACGGGGGTAAGCTCCTACGAGCAGTACTTC
CASSWTGVSSYEQYF
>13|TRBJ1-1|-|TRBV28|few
TGTGCCAGCACAGGTCGGGGGAACACTGAAGCTTTCTTT
CASTGRGNTEAFF
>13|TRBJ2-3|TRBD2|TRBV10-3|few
TGTGCCATCCGCGGGGGAAGCACAGATACGCAGTATTTT
CAIRGGSTDTQYF
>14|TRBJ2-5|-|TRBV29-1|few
TGCAGCGTTGAAGATCTGGCAGGGAAAGAGACCCAGTACTTC
CSVEDLAGKETQYF
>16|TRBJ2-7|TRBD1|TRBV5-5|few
TGTGCCAGCAGCTGGGATCCGACAGGGGCGTCCTACGAGCAGTACTTC
CASSWDPTGASYEQYF
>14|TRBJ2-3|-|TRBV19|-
TGTGCCAGTAGTAGCAGGGGTCCGCCAGATACGCAGTATTTT
CASSSRGPPDTQYF
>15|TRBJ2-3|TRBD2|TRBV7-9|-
TGTGCCAGCAGCTTACTTAGCGGGACCACAGATACGCAGTATTTT
CASSLLSGTTDTQYF
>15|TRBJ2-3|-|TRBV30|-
TGTGCCTGGACCCATCGGGGGATTAGCACAGATACGCAGTATTTT
CAWTHRGISTDTQYF
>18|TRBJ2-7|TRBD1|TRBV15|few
TGTGCCACCAGCAGAGCAGGGCTCGGGACAGGTCAATCCTACGAGCAGTACTTC
CATSRAGLGTGQSYEQYF
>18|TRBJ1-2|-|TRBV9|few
TGTGCCAGCAGCGTAGCTGGCGGGACGGAGGGGATATACTATGGCTACACCTTC
CASSVAGGTEGIYYGYTF
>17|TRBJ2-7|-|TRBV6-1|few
TGTGCCAGCAGTGCCCAGTCTGTCGAGCGGAGGCGGTACGAGCAGTACTTC
CASSAQSVERRRYEQYF
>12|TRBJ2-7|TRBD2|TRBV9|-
TGTGCCAGCAGCGTGGGAGGGCACGAGCAGTACTTC
CASSVGGHEQYF
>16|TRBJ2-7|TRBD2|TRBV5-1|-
TGCGCCAGCAGCCATCATAGCGGGAGTGGAACCTACGAGCAGTACTTC
CASSHHSGSGTYEQYF
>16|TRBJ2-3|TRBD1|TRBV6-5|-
TGTGCCAGCAGTTACTCCGGTCGACAGGGTGTAGATACGCAGTATTTT
CASSYSGRQGVDTQYF
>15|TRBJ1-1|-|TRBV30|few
TGTGCCTGGAGTGTAGGCGGGTACGCGAACACTGAAGCTTTCTTT
CAWSVGGYANTEAFF
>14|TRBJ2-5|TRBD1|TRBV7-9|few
TGTGCCAGCAGCGCGCTAGGGGGCGCGGAGACCCAGTACTTC
CASSALGGAETQYF
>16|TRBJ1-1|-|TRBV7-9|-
TGTGCCAGCAGCCCTCCATCTCAGGGCATGAACACTGAAGCTTTCTTT
CASSPPSQGMNTEAFF
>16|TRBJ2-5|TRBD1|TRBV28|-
TGTGCCAGCAGGGACCCGGGACAGGGGAGGGGAGAGACCCAGTACTTC
CASRDPGQGRGETQYF
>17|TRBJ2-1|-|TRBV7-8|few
TGTGCCAGCAGCCCCAAGCGGGCCCCCCAGCCAGGCAATGAGCAGTTCTTC
CASSPKRAPQPGNEQFF
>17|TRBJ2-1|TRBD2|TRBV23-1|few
TGCGCCAGCAGTCGCACAGGGGGACTAGCGGGAGACAATGAGCAGTTCTTC
CASSRTGGLAGDNEQFF
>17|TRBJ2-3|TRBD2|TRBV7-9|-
TGTGCCAGCAGCCGAGAAGAGACTAGCGGTAGCACAGATACGCAGTATTTT
CASSREETSGSTDTQYF
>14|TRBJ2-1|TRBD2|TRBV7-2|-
TGTGCCAGCAGCGCTCTTGGGGGGGGAAATGAGCAGTTCTTC
CASSALGGGNEQFF
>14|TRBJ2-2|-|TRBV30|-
TGTGCCTGGAGTAGTATCAGAAACACCGGGGAGCTGTTTTTT
CAWSSIRNTGELFF
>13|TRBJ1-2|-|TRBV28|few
TGTGCCAGCAGTCCGAGAAATAACTATGGCTACACCTTC
CASSPRNNYGYTF
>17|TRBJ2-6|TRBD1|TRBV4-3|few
TGCGCCAGCAGCCAAGACAGGGGGAACTCTGGGGCCAACGTCCTGACTTTC
CASSQDRGNSGANVLTF
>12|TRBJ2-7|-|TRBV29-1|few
TGCAGCGTTCGTGTGAGTTCCTACGAGCAGTACTTC
CSVRVSSYEQYF
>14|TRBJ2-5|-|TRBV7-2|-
TGTGCCAGCAGCCTTCGGACAGTCCAAGAGACCCAGTACTTC
CASSLRTVQETQYF
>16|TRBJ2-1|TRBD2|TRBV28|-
TGTGCCAGCAACCGGGTAGCGGGAGTGTACTACAATGAGCAGTTCTTC
CASNRVAGVYYNEQFF
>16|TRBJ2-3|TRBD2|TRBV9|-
TGTGCCAGCAGCGTAGGCCTAGCGGCCGTTACAGATACGCAGTATTTT
CASSVGLAAVTDTQYF
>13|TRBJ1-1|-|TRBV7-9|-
TGTGCCAGCAGCCCTGGGGAGGACACTGAAGCTTTCTTT
CASSPGEDTEAFF
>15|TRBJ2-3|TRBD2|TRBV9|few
TGTGCCAGCAGCGTAATGGCGGGAGGTCCAGATACGCAGTATTTT
CASSVMAGGPDTQYF
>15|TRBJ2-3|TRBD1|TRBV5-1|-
TGCGCCAGCAGCTCAGGACAGGGGGTCACAGATACGCAGTATTTT
CASSSGQGVTDTQYF
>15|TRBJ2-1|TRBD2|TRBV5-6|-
TGTGCCAGCAGCTTGAGAAGCGGGGGACTGAATGAGCAGTTCTTC
CASSLRSGGLNEQFF
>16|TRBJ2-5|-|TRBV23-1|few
TGCGCCAGCATTCAAGGTCGGCAGCCGGCAGGGGAGACCCAGTACTTC
CASIQGRQPAGETQYF
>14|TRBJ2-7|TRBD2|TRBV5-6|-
TGTGCCAGCACCAAGACTAGCGGGGTGGGCGAGCAGTACTTC
CASTKTSGVGEQYF
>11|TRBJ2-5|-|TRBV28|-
TGTGCCAGCAAGGGGTTAGAGACCCAGTACTTC
CASKGLETQYF
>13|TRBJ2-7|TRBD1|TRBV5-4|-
TGTGCCAGCAGCCCGGGACAGGGAAGGGAGCAGTACTTC
CASSPGQGREQYF
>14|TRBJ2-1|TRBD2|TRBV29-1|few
TGCAGCGTTGCGAAGGGACTAGCGGGCAATGAGCAGTTCTTC
CSVAKGLAGNEQFF
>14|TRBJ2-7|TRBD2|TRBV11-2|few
TGTGCCAGCAGCTTACCTAGCGGGGGCTACGAGCAGTACTTC
CASSLPSGGYEQYF
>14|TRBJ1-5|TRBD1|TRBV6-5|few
TGTGCCAGCAGCCAACGGACAGGGGATCAGCCCCAGCATTTT
CASSQRTGDQPQHF
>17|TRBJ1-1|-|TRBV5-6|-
TGTGCCAGCAGCTTATTACACCGAAGGACAGAGAACACTGAAGCTTTCTTT
CASSLLHRRTENTEAFF